This TCR beta chain was retrieved from a study of type 1 regulatory T cells. Whole-study results and caveats: Tr1 cells had a more restricted TCR repertoire than non-Tr1 cells.

This clonotype occurred many times. Its antigen is still unknown. TCRdb used MiXCR to reprocess the reads, holding one entry per CDR3 protein. The repertoire consists of tens of thousands of distinct CDR3 sequences, with 9% to 15% occurring once and the leading ten covering approximately 8%. Looked up from germline, CDR1 is SGHRS and CDR2 is YFSETQ. V was pared by 3 bases and J by 2 bases, with 4 bases between. This CDR3 is 12 amino acids long. The sequence came from a human donor in good health. The chain combines TRBV5-1 with TRBJ2-3; D gene ambiguous. The sample taken for sequencing was cultured non-Tr1 T cells, either the whole culture or a sorted T cell fraction (not recorded which). CDR3 protein: CASSSTTDTQYF. The DNA for the CDR3 is TGCGCCAGCAGCTCAACCACAGATACGCAGTATTTT.